This T cell receptor (beta chain) was identified in a study of shared clonotypes between healthy human individuals. Study-wide findings and caveats: Larger estimated richness was generally seen in naive subsets than in memory subsets. The low donor count limited represented genetic and exposure-history diversity.

Notes on this clone: Its antigen is still unknown.

Authors' analysis steps: ImmunoSEQ output held junction-only sequences without quality scores, so filtering differed. Libraries were prepared by immunoSEQ multiplex PCR; TCRdb keeps only in-frame clonotypes and omits some of them. The DNA gave D and trimming, while V, J and clone size come from that table. The sample lists around 2,000,000 clones; over 85% were seen once. With 8 bases clipped from V and 9 bases from J, the junction kept 12 bases outside the gene matches. The CDR3 is 14 amino acids. Germline CDR1 reads MNHEY; CDR2 reads SVGAGI. This receptor was taken from a man aged 18 to 30 in good health. The sample taken for sequencing was naive CD4+ T cells sorted from blood. Subset of the sample: CD45RA+ positively selected. J is TRBJ2-1 and V is TRBV6-5, with 8 bases fitting TRBD2. CDR3 nucleotide sequence: TGTGCCAGCTCCCCCGGGGAGCGGGAGATTGAGCAGTTCTTC. Residues: CASSPGEREIEQFF.